The clone carrying this T cell receptor beta chain was observed a single time. The antigen is undetermined. The data derive from a study of cytomegalovirus exposure and HLA in healthy donors. The CDR3 has 15 residues. Germline-derived CDR1 and CDR2 are SGDLS and YYNGEE. V was clipped by 1 base and J by 4 bases, with 13 bases between them. General study points: Rare TCR sequences predominated, though certain public TCRs were found in many donors.

The study ran its PCR with 60 Vbeta and 13 Jbeta primers. Profiled with immunoSEQ multiplex PCR; TCRdb holds only in-frame clones, not every one. The table has more than 75,000 clones, over 65% seen once. The sample consisted of PBMCs. The clonotype originates from a man aged 35-49 years in good health and CMV-seropositive. The V and J genes are TRBV9 and TRBJ2-3, with TRBD2 as a possible D gene (5 bases). CDR3 region: CASSVRTPPPDTQYF. Here the CDR3 DNA reads TGTGCCAGCAGCGTAAGGACTCCTCCCCCAGATACGCAGTATTTT. Full variable domain (remainder filled in from reference TRBV9 and TRBJ2-3): DSGVTQTPKHLITATGQRVTLRCSPRSGDLSVYWYQQSLDQGLQFLIQYYNGEERAKGNILERFSAQQFPDLHSELNLSSLELGDSALYFCASSVRTPPPDTQYFGPGTRLTVL.